The text below deals with one TCR beta chain. The target antigen is unknown. These data come from a study of early stage breast cancer tumors. About the research overall: ER+/PR+/HER2- status applied to about 80% of the 16 invasive breast tumors.

Method: immunoSEQ multiplex PCR; TCRdb's copy keeps in-frame clones and lacks some. This table holds about 21,000 clones, 76% found once. Findings and limits, study-wide: Tumors had about 2.5-fold higher T cell density and higher clonality than adjacent normal breast tissue.

There are 15 residues in the CDR3. Germline-derived CDR1 and CDR2 are SGHVS and FQNEAQ. The germline V and J ends were trimmed by 1 base and 0 bases, with 10 bases remaining between them. The rearrangement joins TRBV7-8 to TRBJ2-7; no firm D call. The sequence was obtained from a person between 55 and 70 years old with breast cancer. Source material: blood. CDR3 bases: TGTGCCAGCAGCTTAGATGGCTCAGACTCCTACGAGCAGTACTTC. Encoded protein: CASSLDGSDSYEQYF.